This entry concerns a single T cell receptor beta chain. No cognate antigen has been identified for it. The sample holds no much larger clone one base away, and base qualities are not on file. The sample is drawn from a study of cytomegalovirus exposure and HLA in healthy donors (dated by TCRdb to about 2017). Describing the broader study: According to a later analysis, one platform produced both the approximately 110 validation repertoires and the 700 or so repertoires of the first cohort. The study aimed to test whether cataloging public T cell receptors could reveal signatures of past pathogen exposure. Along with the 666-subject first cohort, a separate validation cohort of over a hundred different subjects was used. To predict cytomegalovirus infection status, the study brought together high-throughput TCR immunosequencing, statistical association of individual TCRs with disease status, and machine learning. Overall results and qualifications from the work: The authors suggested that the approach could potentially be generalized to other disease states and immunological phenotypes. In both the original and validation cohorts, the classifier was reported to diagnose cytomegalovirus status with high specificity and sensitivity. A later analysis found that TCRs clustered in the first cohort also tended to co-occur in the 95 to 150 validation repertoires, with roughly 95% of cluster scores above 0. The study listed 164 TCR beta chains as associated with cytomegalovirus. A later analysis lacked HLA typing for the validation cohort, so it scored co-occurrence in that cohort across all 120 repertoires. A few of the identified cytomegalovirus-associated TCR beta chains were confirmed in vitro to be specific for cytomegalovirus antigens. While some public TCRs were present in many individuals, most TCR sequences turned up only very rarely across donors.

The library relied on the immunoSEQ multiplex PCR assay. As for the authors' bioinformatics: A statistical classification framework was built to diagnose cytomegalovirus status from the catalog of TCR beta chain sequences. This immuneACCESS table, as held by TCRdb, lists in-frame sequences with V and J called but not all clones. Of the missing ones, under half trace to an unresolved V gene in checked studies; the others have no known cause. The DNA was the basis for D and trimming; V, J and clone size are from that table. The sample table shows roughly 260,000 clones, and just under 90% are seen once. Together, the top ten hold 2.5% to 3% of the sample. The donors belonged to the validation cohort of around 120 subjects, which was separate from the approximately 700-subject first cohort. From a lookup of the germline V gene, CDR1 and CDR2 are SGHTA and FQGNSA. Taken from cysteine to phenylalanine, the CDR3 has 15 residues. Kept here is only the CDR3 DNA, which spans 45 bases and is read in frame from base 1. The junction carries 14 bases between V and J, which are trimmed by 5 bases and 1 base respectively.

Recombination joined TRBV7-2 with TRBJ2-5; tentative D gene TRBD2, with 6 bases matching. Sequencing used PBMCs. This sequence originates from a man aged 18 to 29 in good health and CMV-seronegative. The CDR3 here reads CASSDGLGGQETQYF. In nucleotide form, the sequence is TGTGCCAGCAGCGATGGGTTGGGGGGCCAAGAGACCCAGTACTTC.